Listed below are T cell receptor beta chains from one sample, sequenced in a study of blood T cell repertoires in COVID-19. Assay: immunoSEQ multiplex PCR; the TCRdb copy retains only in-frame clones and omits some. The repertoire includes about 250,000 clones, under 90% of them detected once, and 3% to 4% sits in the top ten. The sample consisted of PBMCs or T cells enriched from blood (not recorded which). These receptors were collected from a woman aged 25 to 39 with acute COVID-19. CDR3s include the opening cysteine and the closing phenylalanine or tryptophan. A D gene is named only where the DNA matches it firmly. Some rows have no size entry. The others give once, few or many, or a class for an expanded clone.

d_call: TRBD1; clone_size: .; j_call: TRBJ1-1; v_call: TRBV11-2; cdr3_nt: TGTGCCAGCAGCTTGGGACAGGGCCCTCTTGAAGCTTTCTTT; cdr3_aa: CASSLGQGPLEAFF
d_call: TRBD1; clone_size: .; j_call: TRBJ2-7; v_call: TRBV5-5; cdr3_nt: TGTGCCAGCAGCTTCCAAGAGGGGGGGACAGGGTCGCACTTC; cdr3_aa: CASSFQEGGTGSHF
d_call: TRBD2; clone_size: .; j_call: TRBJ2-4; v_call: TRBV5-5; cdr3_nt: TGTGCCAGCAGCTGGACTAGCGGGGCGGGGAACATTCAGTACTTC; cdr3_aa: CASSWTSGAGNIQYF
d_call: TRBD2; clone_size: few; j_call: TRBJ2-7; v_call: TRBV28; cdr3_nt: TGTGCCAGCAGTTTATCCAGCGGGGGAGGCCCTCCTTACGAGCAGTACTTC; cdr3_aa: CASSLSSGGGPPYEQYF
d_call: TRBD2; clone_size: .; j_call: TRBJ2-7; v_call: TRBV5-4; cdr3_nt: TGTGCCAGCAGCTTGCCTAGCGGCTACGAGCAGTACTTC; cdr3_aa: CASSLPSGYEQYF
d_call: .; clone_size: .; j_call: TRBJ1-6; v_call: TRBV9; cdr3_nt: TGTGCCAGCAGCGTAGAGGGACACAGCTCCTATAATTCACCCCTCCACTTT; cdr3_aa: CASSVEGHSSYNSPLHF
d_call: TRBD1; clone_size: .; j_call: TRBJ1-6; v_call: TRBV9; cdr3_nt: TGTGCCAGCAGCCCGAGTGGGACAGGGAATTCACCCCTCCACTTT; cdr3_aa: CASSPSGTGNSPLHF
d_call: .; clone_size: once; j_call: TRBJ1-2; v_call: TRBV5-1; cdr3_nt: TGCGCCAGCAGCTTGGGGACAGCTGATGGCTACACCTTC; cdr3_aa: CASSLGTADGYTF
d_call: .; clone_size: .; j_call: TRBJ1-1; v_call: TRBV4-3; cdr3_nt: TGCGCCAGCAGCCAAGACAGGTTTAACACTGAAGCTTTCTTT; cdr3_aa: CASSQDRFNTEAFF
d_call: .; clone_size: .; j_call: TRBJ1-1; v_call: TRBV18; cdr3_nt: TGTGCCAGCTCACCACAAGGGGGGGGCACTGAAGCTTTCTTT; cdr3_aa: CASSPQGGGTEAFF
d_call: .; clone_size: .; j_call: TRBJ1-5; v_call: TRBV15; cdr3_nt: TGTGCCACCAGCAGAGACGGGGAACAGCCCCAGCATTTT; cdr3_aa: CATSRDGEQPQHF
d_call: TRBD1; clone_size: .; j_call: TRBJ1-1; v_call: TRBV15; cdr3_nt: TGTGCCACCAGCAAGGGACAGATGAACACTGAAGCTTTCTTT; cdr3_aa: CATSKGQMNTEAFF
d_call: .; clone_size: .; j_call: TRBJ2-7; v_call: TRBV5-8; cdr3_nt: TGTGCCAGCAGCTTAGAGGCCACGGGGGACGAGCAGTACTTC; cdr3_aa: CASSLEATGDEQYF
d_call: .; clone_size: .; j_call: TRBJ1-1; v_call: TRBV5-8; cdr3_nt: TGTGCCAGCAGCTTGGGAGGGAACACTGAAGCTTTCTTT; cdr3_aa: CASSLGGNTEAFF
d_call: TRBD1; clone_size: .; j_call: TRBJ1-6; v_call: TRBV9; cdr3_nt: TGTGCCAGCAGCCAAACGGACAGGGAGTACTCACCCCTCCACTTT; cdr3_aa: CASSQTDREYSPLHF
d_call: TRBD1; clone_size: .; j_call: TRBJ1-2; v_call: TRBV9; cdr3_nt: TGTGCCAGCAGCGTAGAAGGACAGGCCTATGGCTACACCTTC; cdr3_aa: CASSVEGQAYGYTF
d_call: TRBD1; clone_size: .; j_call: TRBJ1-2; v_call: TRBV30; cdr3_nt: TGTGCCTGGAGCGTCCAGGGGGTTGATGGCTACACCTTC; cdr3_aa: CAWSVQGVDGYTF
d_call: TRBD1; clone_size: once; j_call: TRBJ2-2; v_call: TRBV4-1; cdr3_nt: TGCGCCAGCAGCCAAGCTCGAGGGGGCGGGAACACCGGGGAGCTGTTTTTT; cdr3_aa: CASSQARGGGNTGELFF
d_call: TRBD1; clone_size: .; j_call: TRBJ1-5; v_call: TRBV12-3/TRBV12-4; cdr3_nt: TGTGCCAGCAGTGAGACAGGGCCTCAGCCCCAGCATTTT; cdr3_aa: CASSETGPQPQHF